The clone carrying this T cell receptor beta chain turned up a few times. Its antigen is not identified. The donors were healthy bone marrow donors. The germline V gene encodes CDR1 MGHDK and CDR2 SYGVNS. The CDR3 covers 12 residues. The V end lost 3 bases, the J end lost 14 bases, and 16 bases lay between the germline ends. The data stem from a study of cytomegalovirus exposure and HLA in healthy donors. On the study more broadly: Earlier work reported roughly 120 million unique TCR beta sequences from about 180 million T cells.

Broader study findings: Sequencing likely caused a cluster of highly shared sequence variants.

The study ran its PCR with 60 Vbeta and 13 Jbeta primers. The assay was immunoSEQ multiplex PCR, and TCRdb's table has in-frame clones only and misses some. The sample records nearly 110,000 clones, over 55% being singletons. The sample comprised PBMCs. The receptor comes from a female donor in good health and CMV-seronegative. The chain is built from TRBV25-1 and TRBJ1-1, with D possibly TRBD1 on 6 matching bases. The DNA of the CDR3 is TGTGCCAGCAGTGACCCCGGGGGGCAAAGGTTCTTT. It codes for CASSDPGGQRFF.